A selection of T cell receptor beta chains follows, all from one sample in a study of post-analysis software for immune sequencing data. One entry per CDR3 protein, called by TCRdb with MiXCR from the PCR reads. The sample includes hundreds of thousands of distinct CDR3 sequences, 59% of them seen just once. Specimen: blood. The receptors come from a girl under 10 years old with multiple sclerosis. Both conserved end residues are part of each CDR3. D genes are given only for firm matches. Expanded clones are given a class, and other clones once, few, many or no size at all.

CDR3aa: CASRDTGYNEQFF
CDR3nt: TGTGCCAGCAGGGATACAGGGTACAATGAGCAGTTCTTC
j_gene: TRBJ2-1
abundance: -
v_gene: TRBV2
d_gene: -

CDR3aa: CASSELGRDYGYTF
CDR3nt: TGTGCCAGCAGTGAATTGGGCAGGGACTATGGCTACACCTTC
j_gene: TRBJ1-2
abundance: once
v_gene: TRBV25-1
d_gene: -

CDR3aa: CASSQDSGGLRTEAFF
CDR3nt: TGCGCCAGCAGCCAAGATTCGGGAGGTTTACGCACTGAAGCTTTCTTT
j_gene: TRBJ1-1
abundance: -
v_gene: TRBV4-3
d_gene: -

CDR3aa: CASTWDRPFTGEQFF
CDR3nt: TGCGCCAGCACCTGGGACAGGCCCTTCACTGGGGAGCAGTTCTTC
j_gene: TRBJ2-1
abundance: -
v_gene: TRBV5-1
d_gene: TRBD1

CDR3aa: CASSQDSQQGGYYGYTF
CDR3nt: TGCGCCAGCAGCCAAGATAGCCAGCAGGGAGGGTACTATGGCTACACCTTC
j_gene: TRBJ1-2
abundance: -
v_gene: TRBV4-1
d_gene: -

CDR3aa: CASSRGTSGGFTDTQYF
CDR3nt: TGTGCCAGCAGCCGCGGGACTAGCGGGGGCTTCACAGATACGCAGTATTTT
j_gene: TRBJ2-3
abundance: -
v_gene: TRBV4-2
d_gene: TRBD2

CDR3aa: CASSEGLAGNNEQYF
CDR3nt: TGTGCCAGCAGTGAAGGACTAGCGGGAAACAATGAGCAGTACTTC
j_gene: TRBJ2-5
abundance: -
v_gene: TRBV6-4
d_gene: TRBD2

CDR3aa: CASSQETPGGWETQYF
CDR3nt: TGCGCCAGCAGCCAAGAAACCCCGGGAGGATGGGAGACCCAGTACTTC
j_gene: TRBJ2-5
abundance: few
v_gene: TRBV4-1
d_gene: TRBD2

CDR3aa: CSAQDNEQFF
CDR3nt: TGCAGCGCACAAGACAATGAGCAGTTCTTC
j_gene: TRBJ2-1
abundance: -
v_gene: TRBV29-1
d_gene: -

CDR3aa: CASSESGGGIQYF
CDR3nt: TGTGCCAGCAGTGAATCCGGGGGGGGCATTCAGTACTTC
j_gene: TRBJ2-4
abundance: -
v_gene: TRBV25-1
d_gene: TRBD2

CDR3aa: CAGSPESAKNIQYF
CDR3nt: TGTGCCGGCTCACCAGAATCAGCCAAAAACATTCAGTACTTC
j_gene: TRBJ2-4
abundance: once
v_gene: TRBV18
d_gene: -

CDR3aa: CASSPSQSVNIQYF
CDR3nt: TGTGCCAGCAGCCCGTCCCAAAGTGTAAACATTCAGTACTTC
j_gene: TRBJ2-4
abundance: few
v_gene: TRBV12-3/TRBV12-4
d_gene: -

CDR3aa: CSVEPLAGSRLGYNEQFF
CDR3nt: TGCAGCGTTGAACCCCTAGCGGGATCAAGGCTAGGCTACAATGAGCAGTTCTTC
j_gene: TRBJ2-1
abundance: few
v_gene: TRBV29-1
d_gene: TRBD2

CDR3aa: CASSYGRPYEQYF
CDR3nt: TGTGCCAGCAGCTATGGACGGCCTTACGAGCAGTACTTC
j_gene: TRBJ2-7
abundance: -
v_gene: TRBV5-5
d_gene: -

CDR3aa: CSAPTGTDTQYF
CDR3nt: TGCAGTGCCCCGACTGGTACAGATACGCAGTATTTT
j_gene: TRBJ2-3
abundance: few
v_gene: TRBV20-1
d_gene: -

CDR3aa: CASYKTTDTQYF
CDR3nt: TGTGCCAGCTACAAAACCACAGATACGCAGTATTTT
j_gene: TRBJ2-3
abundance: -
v_gene: TRBV18
d_gene: -

CDR3aa: CAISRTPDSGANVLTF
CDR3nt: TGTGCCATCAGCCGGACTCCCGACTCTGGGGCCAACGTCCTGACTTTC
j_gene: TRBJ2-6
abundance: few
v_gene: TRBV10-3
d_gene: -

CDR3aa: CASSSRDRGNNSPLHF
CDR3nt: TGTGCCAGCAGCTCCCGGGACAGGGGGAATAATTCACCCCTCCACTTT
j_gene: TRBJ1-6
abundance: once
v_gene: TRBV7-8
d_gene: TRBD1

CDR3aa: CASSFSEGGGDTQYF
CDR3nt: TGTGCCAGCAGCTTCTCTGAGGGGGGTGGCGATACGCAGTATTTT
j_gene: TRBJ2-3
abundance: -
v_gene: TRBV11-2
d_gene: -

CDR3aa: CSASRTSNEQYF
CDR3nt: TGCAGTGCTAGTAGAACTAGCAACGAGCAGTACTTC
j_gene: TRBJ2-7
abundance: -
v_gene: TRBV20-1
d_gene: -

CDR3aa: CASSWTRASGANVLTF
CDR3nt: TGCGCCAGCAGCTGGACCAGGGCGTCTGGGGCCAACGTCCTGACTTTC
j_gene: TRBJ2-6
abundance: -
v_gene: TRBV5-1
d_gene: -

CDR3aa: CASSDTTGVQPQHF
CDR3nt: TGTGCCAGCAGTGATACGACAGGGGTGCAGCCCCAGCATTTT
j_gene: TRBJ1-5
abundance: -
v_gene: TRBV12-3/TRBV12-4
d_gene: TRBD1

CDR3aa: CASSSTHEAFF
CDR3nt: TGTGCCAGCAGTTCTACACACGAAGCTTTCTTT
j_gene: TRBJ1-1
abundance: -
v_gene: TRBV27
d_gene: -

CDR3aa: CASSLEDGAGETQYF
CDR3nt: TGCGCCAGCAGCTTGGAGGACGGAGCTGGCGAGACCCAGTACTTC
j_gene: TRBJ2-5
abundance: once
v_gene: TRBV5-1
d_gene: -